The sequence of this T cell receptor (beta chain) was determined in a study of graft-versus-host responses after intestinal transplantation. Method: immunoSEQ multiplex PCR; TCRdb's copy keeps in-frame clones and lacks some. The sample carries 29,000 or so clones, over 60% recorded once. CDR3 size: 15 residues. Trimming pared 0 bases from V and 2 bases from J, leaving 12 bases between. CDR1 and CDR2 from the germline V gene are SGHRS and YFSETQ. Processing released intraepithelial and lamina propria lymphocytes from the graft tissue. The sequence was collected from a human patient who received an intestinal transplant, so some T cells may come from the graft donor. This specimen was ileum tissue, taken 98 days after intestinal transplantation. The chain recombines TRBV5-1 with TRBJ2-7; TRBD1 might be the D (6 bases). Here the CDR3 DNA reads TGCGCCAGCAGCTTGGCGTCCAGGGGAACCTACGAGCAGTACTTC. Translation gives CASSLASRGTYEQYF.